The present T cell receptor (beta chain) was sequenced within a study of shared clonotypes between healthy human individuals. Overall study: Per donor, CD8 memory used one plate, CD8 naive used two, CD4 memory used three and CD4 naive used three.

TCRdb keeps only in-frame clones here, not all; method: immunoSEQ multiplex PCR. The sample lists 1.4 million or so clones, 97% to 99% occurring once. The V gene lost 8 bases and the J gene lost 2 bases, with 10 bases spanning the gap. CDR1 is SNHLY, CDR2 FYNNEI, per germline. The CDR3 is made up of 13 amino acids. The sequence came from a man aged 30 to 45 in good health. The chain recombines TRBV2 with TRBJ2-1; TRBD2 might be the D (5 bases). Input material: naive CD4+ T cells sorted from blood. Indicated subset: CD45RA+ positively selected. The CDR3 nucleotides read TGTGCCAGCTTGGCCGGGGCCTACAATGAGCAGTTCTTC. It codes for CASLAGAYNEQFF. Filled out from reference TRBV2 and TRBJ2-1, the complete variable domain reads EPEVTQTPSHQVTQMGQEVILRCVPISNHLYFYWYRQILGQKVEFLVSFYNNEISEKSEIFDDQFSVERPDGSNFTLKIRSTKLEDSAMYFCASLAGAYNEQFFGPGTRLTVL.